A single sample gave rise to the 23 T cell receptor beta chains below, sequenced in a study of T cells in Graves' hyperthyroidism and ophthalmopathy. RNA transcripts were the template for amplifying TCR beta CDR3 regions. The TCR CDR3 was amplified in a first-round RT-PCR using the HTBI primer set. TCRdb redid the calling of the multiplex PCR reads with MiXCR, one entry per CDR3 protein. Found here are around 800,000 distinct CDR3 sequences, 35% to 45% of them singletons; the top ten hold roughly 8.3%. Material: blood. The receptors derive from a man in his late teens or twenties with Graves' hyperthyroidism.

Of note for this clonotype: This sequence may be a read error, since a much larger clone differs from it by one base. The J gene is TRBJ1-5, the V gene TRBV2; D not certain. CDR3 length: 13 residues. Germline loops: CDR1 SNHLY, CDR2 FYNNEI. The CDR3 DNA sequence: TGTGCCAGCCTTTTGGCACAAAATCAGTCCCAGCATTTT. This codes for CASLLAQNQSQHF.

At least ten counts were recorded for this clonotype. The rearrangement joins TRBV19 to TRBJ1-1; no clear D. The germline gives CDR1 LNHDA, CDR2 SQIVND (reference sequence). V lost 5 bases and J 0 bases, leaving 10 bases between the germline ends. This CDR3 comprises 14 residues. CDR3 in amino acids: CASSSGNMNTEAFF. CDR3 coding DNA: TGTGCCAGTAGTTCGGGGAACATGAACACTGAAGCTTTCTTT.

V is TRBV11-3 and J is TRBJ1-1, with a possible D match to TRBD1 (5 bases). The CDR3 covers 16 residues. Per germline, CDR1 SGHNT and CDR2 YENEEA. Trimming removed 1 base at V and 4 bases at J, with 16 bases between. CDR3 sequence reads: CASSLVSAGGGTEAFF. CDR3 DNA: TGTGCCAGCAGCTTAGTTTCCGCCGGGGGTGGCACTGAAGCTTTCTTT.

The chain is built from TRBV19 and TRBJ2-7; no clear D. In germline, CDR1 is LNHDA, CDR2 SQIVND (reference sequence). With 4 bases removed from V and 3 bases from J, the gap between germline ends came to 10 bases. The CDR3 consists of 13 residues. The CDR3 coding sequence is TGTGCCAGTAGTACAGCGCAGTTCTACGAGCAGTACTTC. Translation: CASSTAQFYEQYF.

This chain joins TRBV2 and TRBJ1-6; D uncertain. The CDR3 covers 14 residues. Trimming cost V 3 bases and J 5 bases, with 8 bases left between them. Germline V gene data show CDR1 as SNHLY and CDR2 as FYNNEI. CDR3 region: CASSEAVHNSPLHF. In DNA form, the CDR3 reads TGTGCCAGCAGTGAGGCGGTACATAATTCACCCCTCCACTTT.

Comments on this clonotype: A read error is possible here, since a much larger clone lies one base away. The rearrangement joins TRBV20-1 to TRBJ2-5; 7 bases fit TRBD1. CDR1 and CDR2 from the germline V gene are DFQATT and SNEGSKA (reference sequence). CDR3 size: 14 residues. The CDR3 DNA reads as TGCAGTGCTAGAGTGGACAGGACTCAAGGGACCCAGTACTTC. Protein: CSARVDRTQGTQYF.

This clonotype was seen repeatedly, ten times or more. The V and J genes are TRBV20-1 and TRBJ2-5, with 7 nucleotides matching TRBD1. The CDR3 is 14 residues long. Per germline, CDR1 DFQATT and CDR2 SNEGSKA (reference sequence). V was pared by 5 bases and J by 0 bases, with 6 bases of the junction left unmatched. CDR3 sequence: CSAAGTDNQETQYF. As DNA, the CDR3 is TGCAGTGCTGCCGGGACAGATAACCAAGAGACCCAGTACTTC.

The chain couples TRBV20-1 to TRBJ1-2; 7 bases map to TRBD1. This CDR3 has 12 residues. Germline V gene sequence: CDR1 DFQATT, CDR2 SNEGSKA (reference sequence). V lost 6 bases to trimming and J lost 4 bases; unmatched junction nucleotides: 5. The DNA for the CDR3 is TGCAGTGCGAACCAGGGGGGCTATGGCTACACCTTC. It encodes CSANQGGYGYTF.

This clonotype was counted only a few times. The genes are TRBV14 and TRBJ1-2; perhaps TRBD1 as D (5 bases). V dropped 0 bases and J dropped 2 bases, with 16 bases sitting between them. Germline V gene lookup returns CDR1 SGHDN and CDR2 FVKESK. The CDR3 extends over 17 amino acids. Written as DNA, the CDR3 is TGTGCCAGCAGCCAAGACGCCATCCTAACAGGAAACTATGGCTACACCTTC. Translated, it gives CASSQDAILTGNYGYTF.

In its sample, this clonotype was seen many times. This chain joins TRBV15 and TRBJ1-4; the D gene is possibly TRBD1 (5 bases). The CDR3 extends over 15 amino acids. From germline, CDR1 is LNHNV and CDR2 YYDKDF (reference sequence). V shed 1 base and J shed 8 bases, with 14 bases lying between them. CDR3 in amino acids: CATSRGTGVEEKLFF. In nucleotides, the CDR3 is TGTGCCACCAGCAGAGGAACAGGAGTAGAAGAAAAACTGTTTTTT.

There are a few counts of this clonotype. The rearrangement links TRBV5-1 to TRBJ1-6; the D gene is possibly TRBD1 (6 bases). The V end was cut by 1 base, the J end by 12 bases, with 11 bases between. The V gene's germline CDR1 is SGHRS and CDR2 YFSETQ. The CDR3 contains 13 residues. This chain's CDR3 is CASSLNRELPLHF. The CDR3 nucleotides read TGCGCCAGCAGCTTGAACAGGGAACTACCCCTCCACTTT.

Worth noting for this clonotype: Possible read error: a much larger clone is one base away. The chain links TRBV20-1 to TRBJ2-5, with D tentatively TRBD1 or TRBD2 (6 bases each). CDR1 is DFQATT, CDR2 SNEGSKA, per germline (reference sequence). The length of the CDR3 is 13 residues. CDR3 nucleotides: TGCAGTGTTAGAGTGGGGGGCAGGGAGACCCAGTACTTC. Translated: CSVRVGGRETQYF.

This clonotype came up once. The rearrangement links TRBV7-9 to TRBJ1-4, with D tentatively TRBD1 (6 bases). The CDR3 is 13 amino acids. Germline lookup yields CDR1 SEHNR and CDR2 FQNEAQ (reference sequence). The ends were cut back, 5 bases at V and 8 bases at J, with 12 bases in the middle. The CDR3 DNA is TGTGCCAGCAGCCTGACAGGTCACGAAAAACTGTTTTTT. This gives the protein CASSLTGHEKLFF.

The chain is built from TRBV5-5 and TRBJ2-2; 8 bases fit TRBD2. V was pared by 4 bases and J by 7 bases, with 9 bases of the junction left unmatched. Germline values: CDR1 SGHKS, CDR2 YYEKEE (reference sequence). The CDR3 runs to 15 residues. The CDR3 reads CASSQSGGRSGELFF. The CDR3 coding sequence is TGTGCCAGCAGCCAGTCCGGCGGGAGGAGCGGGGAGCTGTTTTTT.

In its sample, this clonotype was seen a few times. This chain joins TRBV5-1 and TRBJ1-2; a possible D gene is TRBD1 (6 bases). The germline V gene has CDR1 SGHRS and CDR2 YFSETQ. This CDR3 comprises 14 residues. V gave up 7 bases and J gave up 6 bases, with 19 bases separating them. The chain's CDR3 is CASCEGRGLDGYTF. The CDR3 DNA reads as TGCGCCAGCTGTGAAGGACGGGGGCTTGATGGCTACACCTTC.

This clonotype came up a few times. The V call is TRBV24-1, the J call TRBJ1-6; tentatively, D is TRBD1 (6 bases). Trimming cost V 3 bases and J 1 base, with 21 bases left between them. CDR3 length equals 20 residues. Germline V gene data show CDR1 as KGHDR and CDR2 as SFDVKD. CDR3 loop: CATSDLPRGGNDSYNSPLHF. The DNA of the CDR3 is TGTGCCACCAGTGATCTACCGAGGGGGGGCAACGATTCCTATAATTCACCCCTCCACTTT.

This clonotype was detected many times. This chain links TRBV10-3 with TRBJ1-1, with D possibly matching TRBD1 (5 bases). CDR1 is ENHRY, CDR2 SYGVKD, per germline. The CDR3 is made up of 16 amino acids. The V and J ends lost 3 bases and 0 bases respectively, with 14 bases between them. In DNA form, the CDR3 reads TGTGCCATCAGTGAACGGGCAGGGATGCTGAACACTGAAGCTTTCTTT. Translating gives CAISERAGMLNTEAFF.

The chain is built from TRBV5-1 and TRBJ1-5, with a possible D match to TRBD1 (6 bases). Germline V gene sequence: CDR1 SGHRS, CDR2 YFSETQ. The V gene lost 4 bases and the J gene lost 7 bases, with 21 bases spanning the gap. This CDR3 spans 16 amino acids. CDR3 loop: CASSQDWGGRGQPQHF. CDR3 bases: TGCGCCAGCAGCCAAGATTGGGGGGGGCGCGGACAGCCCCAGCATTTT.

The rearrangement links TRBV7-8 to TRBJ2-5, with D perhaps TRBD1 or TRBD2 (5 bases each). Per germline, CDR1 SGHVS and CDR2 FQNEAQ. V was cut by 0 bases and J by 1 base, with 9 bases left in between. This CDR3 is built from 15 residues. This CDR3 reads CASSLAPGSQETQYF. The CDR3 DNA reads as TGTGCCAGCAGCTTAGCCCCAGGGAGCCAAGAGACCCAGTACTTC.

Worth noting for this clonotype: A clone one base away is much larger, so this may be a read error. The chain employs TRBV10-3 and TRBJ2-5; TRBD2 matches at 10 bases. The germline CDR1 and CDR2 sequences are ENHRY and SYGVKD. Trimming cost V 2 bases and J 6 bases; bases outside gene matches: 6. The CDR3 sequence is 15 residues long. The CDR3 DNA follows: TGTGCCATCAGTGAGCTAGCGGGAGTTTGGAAGACCCAGTACTTC. This codes for CAISELAGVWKTQYF.

This clonotype was seen only once. This chain connects TRBV29-1 to TRBJ1-5; a possible D gene is TRBD1 (5 bases). Germline assignment: CDR1 SQVTM and CDR2 ANQGSEA. The CDR3 is 13 amino acids. The germline V and J ends were trimmed by 6 bases and 2 bases, with 11 bases remaining between them. The CDR3 nucleotides read TGCAGCGTAGATGGGGGTCGCAATCAGCCCCAGCATTTT. It translates to CSVDGGRNQPQHF.

The chain uses TRBV24-1 and TRBJ1-1, with TRBD1 matching 12 bases. With V trimmed by 6 bases and J by 0 bases, 4 bases remained unmatched. Germline assignment: CDR1 KGHDR and CDR2 SFDVKD. The CDR3 spans 16 residues. DNA for the CDR3: TGTGCCACCAGTTCCGGGACAGGGGGCCTGAACACTGAAGCTTTCTTT. It is translated as CATSSGTGGLNTEAFF.

This clonotype was seen ten or more times. V usage is TRBV19 and J usage is TRBJ1-1; 10 nucleotides line up with TRBD1. V dropped 9 bases and J dropped 7; count of bases not matched to a gene: 11. Germline CDR1 and CDR2: LNHDA and SQIVND (reference sequence). The CDR3 runs to 14 residues. In DNA, the CDR3 is TGTGCCAGCGATCCGGGACAGGGGCCGTATGAAGCTTTCTTT. Translation: CASDPGQGPYEAFF. Based on the CDR3 plus reference TRBV19 and TRBJ1-1, the full variable domain is DGGITQSPKYLFRKEGQNVTLSCEQNLNHDAMYWYRQDPGQGLRLIYYSQIVNDFQKGDIAEGYSVSREKKESFPLTVTSAQKNPTAFYLCASDPGQGPYEAFFGQGTRLTVV.